Below, 23 T cell receptor beta chains from the same sample are listed, as sequenced in a study of OX40 agonist ivuxolimab in advanced cancers. TCRdb's copy holds only in-frame clones and misses some; the assay was immunoSEQ multiplex PCR. The data hold 55,000 to 70,000 clones, with roughly 80% observed a single time. The specimen comprised CD4+ or CD8+ T cells sorted from blood, sampled in a trial of the OX40 agonist ivuxolimab. The source is an adult with an advanced solid tumor such as melanoma, head and neck, liver or kidney cancer.

The V call is TRBV5-5, the J call TRBJ2-7, with a possible D match to TRBD1 (5 bases). This CDR3 is 16 amino acids long. The germline V gene has CDR1 SGHKS and CDR2 YYEKEE (reference sequence). V was clipped by 0 bases and J by 0 bases, with 13 bases between them. The CDR3 DNA sequence: TGTGCCAGCAGCTTGGGACAGCTAGTCCTCTCCTACGAGCAGTACTTC. Translating it yields CASSLGQLVLSYEQYF.

This sequence joins TRBV4-1 and TRBJ2-3; no definite D call. This CDR3 has 18 residues. The V gene's germline CDR1 is MGHRA and CDR2 YSYEKL. V was shortened by 0 bases and J by 1 base, with 17 bases between the two germline ends. The CDR3 is CASSQESLQVVGTDTQYF. The CDR3 nucleotides read TGCGCCAGCAGCCAAGAGAGCCTTCAGGTCGTTGGCACAGATACGCAGTATTTT.

The V gene is TRBV28, the J gene TRBJ2-7, with unresolved D. CDR1 MDHEN and CDR2 SYDVKM come from the germline V gene. CDR3 length: 14 residues. The V end was cut by 10 bases, the J end by 3 bases, with 19 bases between. CDR3 sequence (DNA): TGTGCCACCGACTCTCCGGAGCAGGTCTACGAGCAGTACTTC. It codes for CATDSPEQVYEQYF.

The chain is built from TRBV5-1 and TRBJ2-3; 9 bases agree with TRBD1. The V gene's germline CDR1 is SGHRS and CDR2 YFSETQ. V shed 9 bases, J shed 5 bases, and the junction held 13 bases outside the gene matches. This CDR3 region has 15 residues. This chain's CDR3 is CATRFGPGQGDTQYF. In nucleotides, the CDR3 is TGCGCCACCCGGTTTGGTCCGGGACAGGGAGATACGCAGTATTTT. Full variable domain (outside the CDR3, taken from reference TRBV5-1 and TRBJ2-3): KAGVTQTPRYLIKTRGQQVTLSCSPISGHRSVSWYQQTPGQGLQFLFEYFSETQRNKGNFPGRFSGRQFSNSRSEMNVSTLELGDSALYLCATRFGPGQGDTQYFGPGTRLTVL.

The chain couples TRBV20-1 to TRBJ2-5; D remains unclear. The V and J ends lost 5 bases and 2 bases respectively, with 6 bases between them. Germline CDR1 reads DFQATT; CDR2 reads SNEGSKA (reference sequence). The length of the CDR3 is 11 residues. The CDR3, as DNA: TGCAGTGCTCACTCTCAAGAGACCCAGTACTTC. Protein sequence: CSAHSQETQYF.

This chain joins TRBV5-1 and TRBJ2-7; D perhaps matches TRBD1 (6 bases). Germline loops: CDR1 SGHRS, CDR2 YFSETQ. This CDR3 is 15 amino acids long. The V end was cut by 0 bases, the J end by 2 bases, with 12 bases between. The CDR3 nucleotides are TGCGCCAGCAGCTTGGGGGACACCGAGACCTACGAGCAGTACTTC. Protein product: CASSLGDTETYEQYF. The variable domain in full, completed from reference TRBV5-1 and TRBJ2-7, reads KAGVTQTPRYLIKTRGQQVTLSCSPISGHRSVSWYQQTPGQGLQFLFEYFSETQRNKGNFPGRFSGRQFSNSRSEMNVSTLELGDSALYLCASSLGDTETYEQYFGPGTRLTVT.

This clone was counted between two and nine times. The V and J genes are TRBV19 and TRBJ1-2; maybe TRBD1 (5 bases). This CDR3 spans 16 amino acids. Trimming left V 3 bases short and J 5 bases short, with 19 bases between. The germline CDR1 and CDR2 sequences are LNHDA and SQIVND (reference sequence). CDR3 amino acids: CASSMRAGQGRYGYTF. For the CDR3, the DNA is TGTGCCAGTAGTATGCGTGCAGGGCAAGGGCGATATGGCTACACCTTC.

The chain uses TRBV5-4 and TRBJ2-3, with 7 bases matching TRBD1. The CDR3 consists of 15 residues. The V gene end was trimmed by 4 bases and the J gene end by 0 bases; junction bases not matched to a gene: 5. Germline assignment: CDR1 SGHNT and CDR2 YYREEE (reference sequence). CDR3 in DNA: TGTGCCAGCAGCCCCGACAGGGCCAGCACAGATACGCAGTATTTT. This sequence encodes CASSPDRASTDTQYF.

This chain uses TRBV6-5 with TRBJ2-2; no clear D. The germline V and J ends were trimmed by 0 bases and 9 bases, with 5 bases remaining between them. Germline CDR1 and CDR2: MNHEY and SVGAGI. The CDR3 totals 12 residues. The CDR3 loop is CASSYSTWELFF. In DNA, the CDR3 is TGTGCCAGCAGTTACTCTACCTGGGAGCTGTTTTTT.

The chain joins TRBV19 to TRBJ2-2; D could derive from TRBD1 or TRBD2 (5 bases each). CDR3 length: 12 residues. Germline loops: CDR1 LNHDA, CDR2 SQIVND (reference sequence). Between the trimmed V and J ends, which lost 3 bases and 6 bases, there was a span of 5 bases. CDR3 region: CASSMGAGELFF. CDR3 bases: TGTGCCAGTAGTATGGGGGCCGGGGAGCTGTTTTTT. Looking up the rest from reference TRBV19 and TRBJ2-2 gives the full variable domain: DGGITQSPKYLFRKEGQNVTLSCEQNLNHDAMYWYRQDPGQGLRLIYYSQIVNDFQKGDIAEGYSVSREKKESFPLTVTSAQKNPTAFYLCASSMGAGELFFGEGSRLTVL.

The rearrangement links TRBV19 to TRBJ1-2; D is unresolved. V dropped 7 bases and J dropped 3 bases, with 9 bases sitting between them. Germline lookup yields CDR1 LNHDA and CDR2 SQIVND (reference sequence). The CDR3 is made up of 12 amino acids. The CDR3 here is CASNYRDYGYTF. Written as DNA, the CDR3 is TGTGCCAGTAATTATCGAGACTATGGCTACACCTTC. Looking up the rest from reference TRBV19 and TRBJ1-2 gives the full variable domain: DGGITQSPKYLFRKEGQNVTLSCEQNLNHDAMYWYRQDPGQGLRLIYYSQIVNDFQKGDIAEGYSVSREKKESFPLTVTSAQKNPTAFYLCASNYRDYGYTFGSGTRLTVV.

The chain employs TRBV7-2 and TRBJ1-1; no firm D call. The V gene lost 4 bases and the J gene lost 1 base, with 13 bases spanning the gap. The CDR3 covers 15 residues. CDR1 is SGHTA and CDR2 is FQGNSA in the germline V gene. The DNA of the CDR3 is TGTGCCAGCAGCTCCCCTCGGCAGAAGAACACTGAAGCTTTCTTT. It is translated as CASSSPRQKNTEAFF. Full variable domain (outside the CDR3, taken from reference TRBV7-2 and TRBJ1-1): GAGVSQSPSNKVTEKGKDVELRCDPISGHTALYWYRQSLGQGLEFLIYFQGNSAPDKSGLPSDRFSAERTGGSVSTLTIQRTQQEDSAVYLCASSSPRQKNTEAFFGQGTRLTVV.

The V gene is TRBV19, the J gene TRBJ2-3; TRBD1 aligns across 7 bases. V lost 5 bases and J lost 4; bases outside the gene matches: 12. The CDR3 sequence is 16 residues long. Germline assignment: CDR1 LNHDA and CDR2 SQIVND (reference sequence). The CDR3 loop is CASSPRTSDRADTQYF. The DNA for the CDR3 is TGTGCCAGTAGTCCGAGAACCTCCGACAGGGCAGATACGCAGTATTTT. The full variable domain, its missing parts supplied by reference TRBV19 and TRBJ2-3, is DGGITQSPKYLFRKEGQNVTLSCEQNLNHDAMYWYRQDPGQGLRLIYYSQIVNDFQKGDIAEGYSVSREKKESFPLTVTSAQKNPTAFYLCASSPRTSDRADTQYFGPGTRLTVL.

This chain joins TRBV7-3 and TRBJ1-1, with D uncertain. Germline lookup yields CDR1 SGHTA and CDR2 FQGTGA. The CDR3 has 15 residues. V lost 6 bases and J 3 bases, leaving 17 bases between the germline ends. This CDR3 reads CASSIGHTRDTEAFF. As DNA, the CDR3 is TGTGCCAGCAGTATAGGCCATACGAGGGACACTGAAGCTTTCTTT.

This clone was recorded once. The V gene is TRBV5-1, the J gene TRBJ2-1; 8 positions match TRBD1. CDR1 and CDR2 from the germline V gene are SGHRS and YFSETQ. Trimming at V came to 4 bases and at J to 10 bases, leaving 16 bases not matched to a gene. This CDR3 is built from 16 residues. CDR3 in amino acids: CASSPQPVATGVEQFF. CDR3 DNA sequence: TGCGCCAGCAGCCCCCAACCGGTTGCGACAGGGGTGGAGCAGTTCTTC.

Concerning this clone: One end of the junction fails to match germline, which may point to a read error. The chain recombines TRBV25-1 with TRBJ2-1; possibly TRBD2 for D (6 bases). The CDR3 runs to 14 residues. CDR1 MGHDK and CDR2 SYGVNS come from the germline V gene. CDR3 sequence: CASSEDPTSREQLF. CDR3 nucleotides: TGTGCCAGCAGTGAAGACCCAACTAGCCGTGAGCAGCTCTTC.

The V gene is TRBV4-1, the J gene TRBJ2-7, with unresolved D. There are 12 residues in the CDR3. CDR1 and CDR2 from the germline V gene are MGHRA and YSYEKL. Trimming shortened V by 0 bases and J by 7 bases, and 7 bases separated the two germline ends. The CDR3 loop reads CASSQDHREQYF. The CDR3 DNA reads as TGCGCCAGCAGCCAAGATCATCGAGAGCAGTACTTC.

This sequence joins TRBV10-3 and TRBJ2-3; 8 bases map to TRBD2. Germline lookup yields CDR1 ENHRY and CDR2 SYGVKD. The ends lost 3 bases at V and 0 bases at J; junction bases unmatched: 2. This CDR3 region has 15 residues. The CDR3 sequence: CAISDPSGSTDTQYF. The CDR3 DNA follows: TGTGCCATCAGTGACCCTAGCGGGAGCACAGATACGCAGTATTTT.

The rearrangement links TRBV13 to TRBJ2-1, with D maybe TRBD2 (6 bases). Germline CDR1 reads PRHDT; CDR2 reads FYEKMQ (reference sequence). V was clipped by 8 bases and J by 4 bases, with 15 bases between them. The CDR3 consists of 14 residues. The CDR3 nucleotides are TGTGCCAGCGTTCAGCGAGGAGGGTACAATGAGCAGTTCTTC. It translates to CASVQRGGYNEQFF.

The chain joins TRBV4-3 to TRBJ1-3, with D unresolved. CDR3 length: 16 residues. Trimming shortened V by 3 bases and J by 0 bases, and 12 bases separated the two germline ends. Per germline, CDR1 LGHNA and CDR2 YSLEER. CDR3 bases: TGCGCCAGCAGCCAGAGGGCCGCGAGCTCTGGAAACACCATATATTTT. It codes for CASSQRAASSGNTIYF.

DNA of the CDR3: TGTGCCAGCAGGGAAACCCTAGGGGGATACGAGCAGTACTTC. Amino acids: CASRETLGGYEQYF. The V and J genes are TRBV6-6 and TRBJ2-7, with a weak D call TRBD1 (6 bases). Germline V gene data show CDR1 as MNHNY and CDR2 as SVGAGI (reference sequence). The CDR3 loop spans 14 amino acids. V lost 6 bases, J lost 4 bases, and 16 bases lay in between.

This chain uses TRBV14 with TRBJ2-5; unclear D gene. Germline-derived CDR1 and CDR2 are SGHDN and FVKESK. The ends were cut back, 0 bases at V and 5 bases at J, with 7 bases in the middle. CDR3 length: 13 amino acids. DNA of the CDR3: TGTGCCAGCAGCCAAGAAATGTTGGAGACCCAGTACTTC. It translates to CASSQEMLETQYF.

V and J are TRBV28 and TRBJ2-1; 8 nucleotides match TRBD2. J was trimmed by 9 bases and V by 2 bases; bases with no gene match: 3. Germline CDR1 MDHEN, CDR2 SYDVKM. CDR3 length: 13 amino acids. The CDR3 spells CASSLSSGVEQFF. The CDR3 nucleotides are TGTGCCAGCAGTTTAAGTAGCGGGGTTGAGCAGTTCTTC.